This T cell receptor beta chain stems from a study of T cell responses to AZD1222 COVID-19 vaccine (dated by TCRdb to the early 2020s). Regarding the research as a whole: TCR sequencing covered over 230 trial participants: approximately 200 given two doses of AZD1222 and around 26 given two doses of MenACWY control vaccine. Trial participants were enrolled by age into 18-55, 56-69 and 70-plus year subgroups, with 148, 28 and 57 TCR-sequenced participants respectively.

The investigation overall reported the following: Reportedly, close to half of the unique spike-specific TCRs recognized epitopes lying outside the regions that are mutated in the B.1.351 and B.1.1.7 variants. Participants were mostly white British and included more females than males, and it was suggested by the authors that clonal diversity may have been underestimated. After two AZD1222 doses, both the breadth and the depth of spike-specific TCRs were significantly higher than at day 0 and than in MenACWY recipients. CD4 TCRs associated with the vaccine covered the entire spike protein, and the dominant responses were in regions 160-218 and 743-854. Conclusions about previously exposed vaccinees were limited because only a handful of AZD1222 recipients were SARS-CoV-2 seropositive at baseline. No day 14 peak-response samples were available, so repertoires were characterized only after the peak T cell response. The 56-69-year group was small, and its depth increase did not reach significance, likely because of low power.

The CDR3 regions of human TCRbeta chains were subjected to immunosequencing. The study's own analysis went as follows. Repertoire TCRs were checked for matches against a reference library of SARS-CoV-2-specific TCRs that had been generated using the MIRA antigen-specificity platform. Breadth was defined as the fraction of unique TCRs that were SARS-CoV-2-associated, and depth was defined as the fraction of total T cells that were SARS-CoV-2-associated. Using the MIRA data, each spike-specific TCR was assigned both to the spike region to which the TCR was reactive and to a CD4 or CD8 class. Log10-transformed breadth and depth values were compared by one-way ANOVA with Sidak's multiple comparisons tests. This immuneACCESS table, as held by TCRdb, lists in-frame sequences with V and J called but not all clones. Of the missing ones, under half trace to an unresolved V gene in checked studies; the others have no known cause. V and J calls and clone size are those listed in that table; D and trimming were worked out from the DNA. Counted in this sample were around 84,000 clones; 80% to 90% of them appeared once. 10% of the sample belongs to the ten largest clones.

This specimen's time point label, per the study, means: baseline before first vaccination. The treatment or condition label on this specimen signifies: meningococcal conjugate vaccine given as trial control. Vaccinee samples were obtained from the UK trials COV001 and COV002, which included a single-blind randomized controlled phase 2/3 trial of AZD1222 (ChAdOx1 nCoV-19) in healthy adults. For TCRbeta chain sequencing, PBMC samples were collected from trial participants at day 0 and at day 28 after the second dose. As encoded in the germline V gene (reference sequence), CDR1 is MNHEY while CDR2 is SMNVEV. The CDR3 starts with the cysteine, ends with the phenylalanine, and has 13 residues. The entry retains the CDR3 DNA only, 39 bases that are in frame from base 1. The junction shows trimming of 6 bases on V and 2 bases on J, plus 9 bases between the germline ends. A word on this clone: Its antigen is not yet known. Base qualities are not recorded, but no much larger clone differs from it by a single base.

Here the chain combines TRBV27 and TRBJ2-3, with the D segment identity uncertain. Sequencing was performed on peripheral blood, taken on day 0 of MenACWY control vaccination. This clonotype was sampled from an adult in good health. The nucleotides read TGTGCCAGCAGGCCGTCCCCCACAGATACGCAGTATTTT. Its protein product is CASRPSPTDTQYF.